The sequence of this TCR beta chain was determined in a study of T cell clonality in common variable immunodeficiency. The assay was immunoSEQ multiplex PCR, and TCRdb's table has in-frame clones only and misses some. The sample presents 35,000 to 55,000 clones, none singletons. Regarding the study as a whole: TCRbeta clonality was increased in CVID versus healthy controls.

J was trimmed by 8 bases and V by 4 bases; bases with no gene match: 8. Germline lookup yields CDR1 SGDLS and CDR2 YYNGEE. The CDR3 has 14 residues. This clone was counted ten times or more. The antigen is unknown. Read sequence stops 3 residues before the CDR3 end, and the germline J gene provides the missing end. The rearrangement uses TRBV9 and TRBJ1-4, with 7 bases lining up with TRBD1. This receptor was taken from a person between 18 and 75 years old in good health. The sample comprised peripheral blood mononuclear cells. CDR3 DNA (partial): TGTGCCAGCAGCTCATCAAGGGGGCGGGAAAAA. It is translated as CASSSSRGREK. The full-length CDR3 reads as CASSSSRGREKLFF.